This T cell receptor (beta chain) was sequenced in a study of identical twins (dated by TCRdb to 2016 to 2017). For the wider study: To test whether fetal clonotypes persist, this study deep-sequenced TCR alpha and beta repertoires from monozygotic twins, from unrelated adults of various ages, and from cord blood. To rule out contamination, the twin experiments were replicated at different times with different library preparation protocols.

General study outcomes and caveats: Recombination models systematically underestimated out-of-frame TCR alpha sharing in monozygotic twins but agreed with sharing between unrelated individuals. Conclusions relied on cross-sectional statistical analysis, since the same donors could not be followed over many years. Compared with coincidental sharing between unrelated individuals, out-of-frame TCR alpha sequences shared between twins showed an excess of sequences with low generation probability. In beta out-of-frame sequences, excess twin sharing was weaker, because having fewer shared sequences lowered the signal-to-noise ratio. Fewer insertions were carried by abundant cord blood beta clonotypes, a similar but weaker trend appeared in young adult naive repertoires, and no such trend appeared in memory repertoires. Invariant T cells such as MAIT and iNKT could partly confound zero-insertion analyses, although diverse VJ usage argued against such confounding for most clonotypes.

Every donor in the study was a healthy Caucasian. The twin cohort comprised three pairs of female monozygotic twins, all aged roughly 18 to 30 years. Peripheral blood mononuclear cells were the source from which RNA for the TCR libraries was isolated. The library was made by 5' RACE. The sequencer listed for this sample is Illumina HiSeq 2000. A universal primer binding site was added through template switching, and the final cDNA carried a unique molecular identifier so that TCR cDNA molecules could be counted accurately. First-strand cDNA for TCR alpha and beta chains was synthesized from specific primers in the conserved constant-segment region. To control for contamination, each cDNA library was double barcoded with a SMART-Mk sample barcode plus Illumina barcodes. TruSeq adapter sequences along with Illumina sample barcodes were introduced in two successive PCR steps. Sequencing of the TCR alpha and beta cDNA libraries was done on the Illumina HiSeq platform using custom primers. Under the source paper's analysis protocol: Unique molecular identifiers were extracted from raw reads with MiGEC, and CDR3 positions were determined with MiXCR. Recombination models were inferred per individual with the repgenHMM and IGoR tools using an EM algorithm. Shared clonotype analysis was performed with the tcR package in R, normalizing sharing by the product of cloneset sizes. To study raw recombination free of thymic and clonal selection effects, out-of-frame nonproductive sequences were analyzed. TCRdb reran the public reads through fastp at Q25 and MiXCR, keeping productive beta chains. Merged by CDR3 protein, the rows form single entries marked with the most common genes and DNA. The V and J calls were determined by TCRdb, not by the authors. Here the sample has about 660,000 distinct CDR3 sequences; around 8.6% occur a single time. Together, the top ten hold around 0.98% of the sample.

Compared with germline, V lacks 6 bases and J lacks 3 bases; bases without a gene match: 9. Spanning cysteine to phenylalanine, the CDR3 consists of 17 amino acids. Only the CDR3 DNA is retained, 51 bases long and in frame from the first base. This clonotype has ten or more counts. Which antigen it targets is not known. The input lacks base qualities; no much larger clone sits a single base away. The same data also contributed to another study, on yellow fever vaccine responses in identical twins. Reported in the second study: According to the authors, in identical twins the way T cells responded to vaccination appeared partly convergent and partly personalized. Focusing on identical twins, the study followed the T cell clones that responded to the vaccine, and did so with precision.

This TCR was recovered from a woman younger than 35 in good health. The V and J segments used are TRBV12-3 or TRBV12-4 and TRBJ1-3; 12 central nucleotides agree with TRBD1. Input material: PBMCs. For the CDR3, the sequence is CASSATGTGGGGNTIYF. The DNA sequence is given as TGTGCCAGCAGCGCCACCGGGACAGGGGGCGGTGGAAACACCATATATTTT.